This paragraph covers one T cell receptor beta chain sequence. Its specificity is unknown. Negative isolation yielded CD4+ and CD8+ T cells, and FACS enriched TEMRA cells. This specimen comes from a study of CD8 T cells in Susac syndrome. Regarding the study as a whole: The authors found 15 to 20 Susac-specific public clones in total CD8+ repertoires and four to six in CD8+ TEMRA repertoires.

Reverse transcription of about 0.5 to 1 ug RNA was carried out with random hexamers. TCRdb processed the immunoSEQ multiplex PCR reads anew with MiXCR; each CDR3 protein has one entry. The sample includes some 200,000 distinct CDR3 sequences, more than 85% of them seen just once. The CDR3 is made up of 12 amino acids. From germline, CDR1 is LGHDT and CDR2 YNNKEL (reference sequence). The V gene lost 1 base and the J gene lost 8 bases, with 7 bases spanning the gap. The clonotype comes from a human donor with Susac syndrome. The chain recombines TRBV3-1 with TRBJ2-3; no firm D call. Sequenced input: CD8+ T cells from PBMCs. The CDR3 bases are TGTGCCAGCAGCCAAGGGGTCGCTACGCAGTATTTT. Its translation: CASSQGVATQYF.